The rows below give T cell receptor beta chains drawn from one sample of a study of cytomegalovirus exposure and HLA in healthy donors. The method was immunoSEQ multiplex PCR; TCRdb's version includes in-frame clones alone and lacks a portion of them. Here the sample spans 150,000 to 200,000 clones, around 80% being singletons. Sequenced sample: PBMCs. Every receptor here comes from a girl aged 10 to 17 in good health and CMV-seropositive. Both conserved end residues are part of each CDR3. The order of the fields is V gene, clone size, D gene, J gene, CDR3 DNA, CDR3 protein. A D gene is named only where the DNA matches it firmly. Some rows mark clone size as missing; the rest say once, few, many or name a class of expanded clone.

V: TRBV6-5
size: NA
D: TRBD1
J: TRBJ2-7
DNA: TGTGCCAGCAGTTACGCCCGGACAGGTTCCTACGAGCAGTACTTC
CDR3: CASSYARTGSYEQYF

V: TRBV19
size: NA
D: TRBD1
J: TRBJ1-4
DNA: TGTGCCAGTAGTCCCGGACAGGCTAGACGTAATGAAAAACTGTTTTTT
CDR3: CASSPGQARRNEKLFF

V: TRBV5-4
size: NA
D: NA
J: TRBJ2-7
DNA: TGTGCCAGCAGAGTTTTTGGTGGAGGCGCCTACGAGCAGTACTTC
CDR3: CASRVFGGGAYEQYF

V: TRBV19
size: once
D: NA
J: TRBJ1-1
DNA: TGTGCCAGTAGTATAGATCAGGGGCGGGTGAACACTGAAGCTTTCTTT
CDR3: CASSIDQGRVNTEAFF

V: TRBV4-2
size: NA
D: TRBD1
J: TRBJ2-2
DNA: TGTGCCAGCAGCCAAGACGACAGGGGTACCGGGGAGCTGTTTTTT
CDR3: CASSQDDRGTGELFF

V: TRBV6-4
size: NA
D: NA
J: TRBJ2-1
DNA: TGTGCCAGCAGTGACGTGGCTAGCCCCAATGAGCAGTTCTTC
CDR3: CASSDVASPNEQFF

V: TRBV10-2
size: NA
D: NA
J: TRBJ1-6
DNA: TGCGCCAGCGCACAGGTCATATTCAGTGGTTCACCCCTCCACTTT
CDR3: CASAQVIFSGSPLHF

V: TRBV7-8
size: NA
D: TRBD2
J: TRBJ2-7
DNA: TGTGCCAGCAGTTACTCACTAGCGGGCTCCTACGAGCAGTACTTC
CDR3: CASSYSLAGSYEQYF

V: TRBV27
size: NA
D: NA
J: TRBJ1-2
DNA: TGTGCCAGCAGTTTATCCTCGGGGGACCGGATGGATGGCTACACCTTC
CDR3: CASSLSSGDRMDGYTF

V: TRBV28
size: NA
D: NA
J: TRBJ2-2
DNA: TGTGCCAGCAGTCTTTCTAGTATCGGGGAGCTGTTTTTT
CDR3: CASSLSSIGELFF

V: TRBV6-5
size: NA
D: NA
J: TRBJ2-7
DNA: TGTGCCAGCAGTTACAAACAGGGAGGGTACGAGCAGTACTTC
CDR3: CASSYKQGGYEQYF

V: TRBV4-1
size: NA
D: TRBD1
J: TRBJ2-7
DNA: TGCGCCAGCAGCCATGACAGGGCCTACGAGCAGTACTTC
CDR3: CASSHDRAYEQYF

V: TRBV6-5
size: few
D: TRBD1
J: TRBJ1-2
DNA: TGTGCCAGCACCATAGGACAGGGACACTATGGCTACACCTTC
CDR3: CASTIGQGHYGYTF

V: TRBV30
size: NA
D: NA
J: TRBJ1-4
DNA: TGTGCCTGGAGTCTTAACCAGGGATCTGTTGAAAAACTGTTTTTT
CDR3: CAWSLNQGSVEKLFF

V: TRBV11-2
size: NA
D: TRBD2
J: TRBJ2-1
DNA: TGTGCCAGCAGCTTAATGACTAGCGGGAGCAATGAGCAGTTCTTC
CDR3: CASSLMTSGSNEQFF

V: TRBV19
size: NA
D: NA
J: TRBJ1-2
DNA: TGTGCCAGTAGCCCCGCCCAGGGCCGAAGGGGTGGCTACACCTTC
CDR3: CASSPAQGRRGGYTF

V: TRBV27
size: NA
D: NA
J: TRBJ2-1
DNA: TGTGCCAGCAGCAAGCGGTCCTACAATGAGCAGTTCTTC
CDR3: CASSKRSYNEQFF

V: TRBV19
size: NA
D: NA
J: TRBJ2-5
DNA: TGTGCCAGTAGTGTGGCTAGCCTGGGGACCCAGTACTTC
CDR3: CASSVASLGTQYF

V: TRBV25-1
size: NA
D: NA
J: TRBJ2-2
DNA: TGTGCCAGCAGTGGACAAGACACCGGGGAGCTGTTTTTT
CDR3: CASSGQDTGELFF

V: TRBV19
size: NA
D: TRBD1
J: TRBJ1-5
DNA: TGTGCCAGTAGTATTTGGGACAGGGCATATAGCAATCAGCCCCAGCATTTT
CDR3: CASSIWDRAYSNQPQHF

V: TRBV2
size: NA
D: NA
J: TRBJ1-1
DNA: TGTGCCAGCAGTGAGGACGGCGGGGTAGGCACTGAAGCTTTCTTT
CDR3: CASSEDGGVGTEAFF

V: TRBV6-6
size: once
D: TRBD1
J: TRBJ2-7
DNA: TGTGCCAGCAGTCTTAACAGGGGCTACGAGCAGTACTTC
CDR3: CASSLNRGYEQYF

V: TRBV2
size: NA
D: TRBD1
J: TRBJ2-7
DNA: TGTGCCAGCAGTAGGACAGGGGGCAACGAGCAGTACTTC
CDR3: CASSRTGGNEQYF

V: TRBV27
size: NA
D: NA
J: TRBJ2-3
DNA: TGTGCCAGCAGTCCAGAGGGAGGCACTAGCACAGATACGCAGTATTTT
CDR3: CASSPEGGTSTDTQYF

V: TRBV27
size: NA
D: NA
J: TRBJ1-5
DNA: TGTGCCAGCAGTTTGTGGGGGAGCTTCGACAGGCTTGATCAGCCCCAGCATTTT
CDR3: CASSLWGSFDRLDQPQHF

V: TRBV7-2
size: NA
D: NA
J: TRBJ2-2
DNA: TGTGCCAGCAGCCGACAGAACACCGGGGAGCTGTTTTTT
CDR3: CASSRQNTGELFF

V: TRBV25-1
size: once
D: NA
J: TRBJ1-5
DNA: TGTGCCAGCAGTGACCGTCAGGGGTATCAGCCCCAGCATTTT
CDR3: CASSDRQGYQPQHF

V: TRBV5-1
size: few
D: NA
J: TRBJ1-2
DNA: TGCGCCAGCAGCTTGGCCCGCGGCCTTAACTATGGCTACACCTTC
CDR3: CASSLARGLNYGYTF

V: TRBV7-9
size: NA
D: NA
J: TRBJ1-2
DNA: TGTGCCAGCAGCTTAGCCCAAGGGGTAATAAGCTATGGCTACACCTTC
CDR3: CASSLAQGVISYGYTF

V: TRBV5-1
size: NA
D: TRBD2
J: TRBJ2-1
DNA: TGCGCCAGCAGCTTAGGACTAGCGGGAGTGGAGCAGTTCTTC
CDR3: CASSLGLAGVEQFF

V: TRBV6-1
size: NA
D: TRBD2
J: TRBJ2-7
DNA: TGTGCCAGCAGTGAAGAGGCTAGCGGATCCTACGAGCAGTACTTC
CDR3: CASSEEASGSYEQYF

V: TRBV2
size: NA
D: TRBD2
J: TRBJ2-2
DNA: TGTGCCAGCAGTGGAATCTCTAGGCGGGAGTACACCGGGGAGCTGTTTTTT
CDR3: CASSGISRREYTGELFF

V: TRBV27
size: NA
D: NA
J: TRBJ2-7
DNA: TGTGCCAGCAGTTTAGTACAGGGAAGCTACGAGCAGTACTTC
CDR3: CASSLVQGSYEQYF

V: TRBV6-4
size: NA
D: NA
J: TRBJ2-1
DNA: TGTGCCAGCAGTCGGGTGACTCTCAGCTCCTACAATGAGCAGTTCTTC
CDR3: CASSRVTLSSYNEQFF

V: TRBV7-2
size: NA
D: TRBD2
J: TRBJ2-1
DNA: TGTGCCAGCAGCGATATGGCGGGGGTATACAATGAGCAGTTCTTC
CDR3: CASSDMAGVYNEQFF

V: TRBV30
size: NA
D: NA
J: TRBJ1-1
DNA: TGTGCCTGGAGTGTAGGCAGGGCTTTGAACACTGAAGCTTTCTTT
CDR3: CAWSVGRALNTEAFF

V: TRBV11-2
size: NA
D: TRBD1
J: TRBJ1-5
DNA: TGTGCCAGCAGCCCCCGGACAGGGACAAGCAATCAGCCCCAGCATTTT
CDR3: CASSPRTGTSNQPQHF

V: TRBV30
size: once
D: TRBD1
J: TRBJ1-5
DNA: TGTGCCTGGGACCGGGACAGGAATCAGCCCCAGCATTTT
CDR3: CAWDRDRNQPQHF

V: TRBV19
size: NA
D: NA
J: TRBJ2-7
DNA: TGTGCCAGTAGTATCCAGGGAAACTCCTACGAGCAGTACTTC
CDR3: CASSIQGNSYEQYF

V: TRBV9
size: NA
D: NA
J: TRBJ1-2
DNA: TGTGCCAGCAGCGCCGGGACACACAACTATGGCTACACCTTC
CDR3: CASSAGTHNYGYTF

V: TRBV5-1
size: NA
D: NA
J: TRBJ2-1
DNA: TGCGCCAGCAGCACCAGGACGGGCACAGGTGAGCAGTTCTTC
CDR3: CASSTRTGTGEQFF

V: TRBV11-1
size: NA
D: TRBD2
J: TRBJ2-7
DNA: TGTGCCAGCAGCTTAGAATTTCGGACTAGCGGGAACGAGCAGTACTTC
CDR3: CASSLEFRTSGNEQYF

V: TRBV11-1
size: NA
D: NA
J: TRBJ2-1
DNA: TGTGCCAGCAGCCTCCTTATACTAGCAGGAGACAATGAGCAGTTCTTC
CDR3: CASSLLILAGDNEQFF

V: TRBV5-1
size: NA
D: NA
J: TRBJ2-3
DNA: TGCGCCAGCAGCCCCTACCGGGACACAGATACGCAGTATTTT
CDR3: CASSPYRDTDTQYF

V: TRBV6-1
size: NA
D: TRBD1
J: TRBJ1-5
DNA: TGTGCCAGCAGTTGGACAGGGGAAGGCAATCAGCCCCAGCATTTT
CDR3: CASSWTGEGNQPQHF

V: TRBV25-1
size: few
D: NA
J: TRBJ1-4
DNA: TGTGCCAGCAGTGCCCCCCCCGTCGAAAAACTGTTTTTT
CDR3: CASSAPPVEKLFF

V: TRBV7-2
size: once
D: TRBD1
J: TRBJ2-7
DNA: TGTGCCAGCAGCCCGAGACAGGGGCAGGGCGAGCAGTACTTC
CDR3: CASSPRQGQGEQYF

V: TRBV19
size: NA
D: TRBD1
J: TRBJ2-1
DNA: TGTGCCAGTAGTACCGGACAGGGGGACTACAATGAGCAGTTCTTC
CDR3: CASSTGQGDYNEQFF

V: TRBV2
size: NA
D: NA
J: TRBJ2-6
DNA: TGTGCCAGCAGTGGAGAGGGGACAGGGACTAGGGGGGCCAACGTCCTGACTTTC
CDR3: CASSGEGTGTRGANVLTF

V: TRBV5-1
size: NA
D: NA
J: TRBJ1-2
DNA: TGCGCCAGCAGCTCCTACTCCAGGGATGGCTACACCTTC
CDR3: CASSSYSRDGYTF

V: TRBV5-4
size: NA
D: TRBD2
J: TRBJ2-5
DNA: TGTGCCAGCAGTTCGACTAGCGGGAGAAGAGAGACCCAGTACTTC
CDR3: CASSSTSGRRETQYF

V: TRBV5-4
size: NA
D: NA
J: TRBJ1-1
DNA: TGTGCCAGCAGCTTGGGGCAGGCCATGAACACTGAAGCTTTCTTT
CDR3: CASSLGQAMNTEAFF

V: TRBV25-1
size: NA
D: TRBD1
J: TRBJ2-1
DNA: TGTGCCAGCAGCGGAGGTGGGGGGACAGGGTCGTACAATGAGCAGTTCTTC
CDR3: CASSGGGGTGSYNEQFF

V: TRBV18
size: NA
D: NA
J: TRBJ2-7
DNA: TGTGCCAGCTCACCAAACGGACTACTCACCTACGAGCAGTACTTC
CDR3: CASSPNGLLTYEQYF

V: TRBV5-1
size: NA
D: NA
J: TRBJ2-2
DNA: TGCGCCAGCAGCTTGGAAACAGGGCCGCCGAACACCGGGGAGCTGTTTTTT
CDR3: CASSLETGPPNTGELFF

V: TRBV11-2
size: NA
D: NA
J: TRBJ2-1
DNA: TGTGCCAGCAGCCCACCCGGGGGTGAGCAGTTCTTC
CDR3: CASSPPGGEQFF

V: TRBV4-1
size: NA
D: NA
J: TRBJ2-3
DNA: TGCGCCAGCAGCCCAAGGGTAGCGCCCGGCGGCACAGATACGCAGTATTTT
CDR3: CASSPRVAPGGTDTQYF